This T cell receptor beta chain was identified in a study of T cell repertoires in ileal Crohn's disease. Study-level information: Less than 40% were active smokers at surgery; median disease duration was nearly eight years.

About this clone: The antigen is unknown.

Germline CDR1 WSHSY, CDR2 SAAADI. The CDR3 totals 15 residues. With 6 bases clipped from V and 5 bases from J, the junction kept 11 bases outside the gene matches. TCRB immunosequencing input was about 0.55 micrograms of biopsy DNA per sample. The data were produced by immunoSEQ multiplex PCR, yet TCRdb's version contains in-frame clones alone and is incomplete. In the table there are about 8,400 clones, around 77% of which are singletons. The study, taken as a whole, reports: Endoscopic recurrence occurred in every patient whose clonality exceeded 26.8%. Clonal expansions were more frequent in active smokers than non-smokers at surgery.

The receptor's source is an adult with Crohn's disease. This chain uses TRBV10-2 with TRBJ2-5, with 8 bases identical to TRBD1. Sequenced sample: ileal tissue. For the CDR3, the DNA is TGCGCCAGCAGCTCTCAGGGGGCCCTTTGGGAGACCCAGTACTTC. Its translation: CASSSQGALWETQYF.